This TCR beta chain was sequenced for a study of a mutant IDH1 vaccine in newly diagnosed glioma. Time point of the sample: week 5, during vaccination. Every vaccine dose comprised 300 ug of mutant IDH1 20-mer peptide plus topical imiquimod. The V and J ends lost 0 bases and 4 bases respectively, with 11 bases between them. The V gene's germline CDR1 is SGHRS and CDR2 YFSETQ. The CDR3 runs to 14 residues. Of note for this clone: Its antigen is still unknown.

Clones were read by immunoSEQ multiplex PCR, and TCRdb kept only the in-frame ones, dropping some. The table has around 50,000 clones, roughly 78% seen once; the top ten hold over 4.5%. V and J are TRBV5-1 and TRBJ2-7, with D unclear. The material was PBMCs, obtained from a glioma patient whose treatment included an IDH1 peptide vaccine. The receptor was derived from a man in his fifties with glioma. CDR3 in amino acids: CASSLGQVTYEQYF. DNA of the CDR3: TGCGCCAGCAGCTTGGGTCAGGTTACATACGAGCAGTACTTC.